The 27 T cell receptor beta chains below all came from one sample that was sequenced in a study of OX40 agonist ivuxolimab in advanced cancers. The library was prepared using the immunoSEQ multiplex PCR assay. TCRdb retrieved this table from immuneACCESS and kept in-frame rearrangements only. Not all clones are present; in checked studies, unresolved V genes account for under half, and no reason is known for the remainder. For this sample there are 70,000 to 95,000 clones; under 95% appear just once. The top ten clones comprise around 3% of the sample. This specimen was CD4+ or CD8+ T cells sorted from blood, taken in a trial of the OX40 agonist ivuxolimab. The receptors shown here come from an adult with an advanced solid tumor such as melanoma, head and neck, liver or kidney cancer.

This clone appeared once. V and J are TRBV7-2 and TRBJ1-2; perhaps TRBD1 as D (6 bases). The germline gives CDR1 SGHTA, CDR2 FQGNSA. The CDR3 contains 14 residues. Trimming removed 3 bases from V and 5 bases from J, with 13 bases in between. CDR3 amino acids: CASSLAGEGYGYTF. DNA for the CDR3: TGTGCCAGCAGCTTGGCAGGGGAGGGATATGGCTACACCTTC.

The chain couples TRBV19 to TRBJ1-2; D not certain. V gave up 0 bases and J gave up 3 bases, with 14 bases separating them. This CDR3 spans 16 amino acids. The germline V gene encodes CDR1 LNHDA and CDR2 SQIVND (reference sequence). CDR3 coding DNA: TGTGCCAGTAGTATAGACCCCACGGGCCGACACTATGGCTACACCTTC. It encodes CASSIDPTGRHYGYTF.

The chain combines TRBV19 with TRBJ2-1; D gene uncertain. The CDR3 covers 11 residues. Trimming took off 3 bases at V and 6 bases at J, with 3 bases between the two ends. Germline V gene data show CDR1 as LNHDA and CDR2 as SQIVND (reference sequence). The CDR3 region has the DNA TGTGCCAGTAGTATCGCCAATGAGCAGTTCTTC. It is translated as CASSIANEQFF.

The chain has TRBV6-6 and TRBJ1-3; D is ambiguous. The germline V gene encodes CDR1 MNHNY and CDR2 SVGAGI (reference sequence). The CDR3 covers 15 residues. Deletions cut 5 bases from V and 0 bases from J, with 11 bases between. The CDR3 sequence: CASSLRLLSGNTIYF. The CDR3 region has the DNA TGTGCCAGCAGTCTACGTCTTCTCTCTGGAAACACCATATATTTT.

This chain joins TRBV5-1 and TRBJ2-7; no firm D call. Per the germline V gene, CDR1 is SGHRS and CDR2 is YFSETQ. CDR3 size: 11 residues. Trimming took 5 bases from V and 3 from J, leaving 6 bases between them. The CDR3 spells CASRMDYEQYF. The CDR3 DNA follows: TGCGCCAGCAGAATGGACTACGAGCAGTACTTC.

This chain connects TRBV11-2 to TRBJ2-3; no firm D call. V lost 1 base and J lost 2, with 7 bases in between. CDR3 length: 14 residues. Germline loops: CDR1 SGHAT, CDR2 FQNNGV. CDR3 sequence (DNA): TGTGCCAGCAGCTTAGTTTGGGTCACAGATACGCAGTATTTT. It translates to CASSLVWVTDTQYF.

The V gene is TRBV6-5, the J gene TRBJ2-7; 10 bases are a match to TRBD1. Germline CDR1 reads MNHEY; CDR2 reads SVGAGI. J gave up 5 bases and V 6 bases, and 7 bases lay outside the gene matches. CDR3 size: 14 residues. The chain's CDR3 is CASRPGQGLDEQYF. The CDR3 coding sequence is TGTGCCAGCAGACCGGGACAGGGGCTCGACGAGCAGTACTTC.

This clone came up a few times. The rearrangement joins TRBV14 to TRBJ2-7, with D perhaps TRBD1 (5 bases). Trimming pared 1 base from V and 7 bases from J, leaving 11 bases between. The CDR3 runs 13 residues. Looked up from germline, CDR1 is SGHDN and CDR2 is FVKESK. CDR3 nucleotides: TGTGCCAGCAGCCAAGTCAGGGCGCGGGAGCAGTACTTC. This codes for CASSQVRAREQYF.

V usage is TRBV18 and J usage is TRBJ1-3; D perhaps matches TRBD1 (5 bases). This CDR3 has 16 residues. V was trimmed by 7 bases and J by 0 bases, leaving 16 bases between them. Germline V gene data show CDR1 as KGHSH and CDR2 as LQKENI. Here the CDR3 reads CASFNPNRSSGNTIYF. CDR3 nucleotide sequence: TGTGCCAGCTTCAACCCGAACAGGAGCTCTGGAAACACCATATATTTT.

The rearrangement joins TRBV5-4 to TRBJ2-3; the match to TRBD2 covers 9 bases. This CDR3 region has 14 residues. The germline V gene has CDR1 SGHNT and CDR2 YYREEE (reference sequence). V lost 8 bases, J lost 12 bases, and 16 bases stayed unmatched. The CDR3 here is CASATGMGLANQYF. CDR3 nucleotide sequence: TGTGCCAGTGCGACTGGCATGGGACTAGCAAACCAGTATTTT.

This chain links TRBV6-6 with TRBJ2-1; D is perhaps TRBD2 (6 bases). In germline, CDR1 is MNHNY, CDR2 SVGAGI (reference sequence). CDR3 length equals 16 residues. V was cut by 0 bases and J by 4 bases, with 13 bases left in between. This CDR3 reads CASSYSGGTSYNEQFF. The CDR3 region has the DNA TGTGCCAGCAGTTACTCGGGCGGGACCTCATACAATGAGCAGTTCTTC.

The chain links TRBV27 to TRBJ2-3; no clear D. CDR1 MNHEY and CDR2 SMNVEV come from the germline V gene (reference sequence). The CDR3 is 15 amino acids. The V end lost 9 bases, the J end lost 2 bases, and 18 bases lay between the germline ends. The CDR3 DNA reads as TGTGCCAGTCGTATGCTGTTTTCTATCACAGATACGCAGTATTTT. It specifies CASRMLFSITDTQYF.

The chain employs TRBV10-1 and TRBJ2-7, with TRBD2 as a possible D gene (6 bases). The germline gives CDR1 WNHNN, CDR2 SYGVQD (reference sequence). This CDR3 has 16 residues. With 5 bases removed from V and 1 base from J, the gap between germline ends came to 18 bases. DNA for the CDR3: TGCGCCAGCAGTCCCGGGACTCAAGGGCGGTCCTACGAGCAGTACTTC. The encoded protein is CASSPGTQGRSYEQYF.

The V and J genes are TRBV6-1 and TRBJ2-7; 8 bases fit TRBD1. Germline CDR1 reads MNHNS; CDR2 reads SASEGT. V lost 5 bases and J lost 0; bases outside the gene matches: 3. The CDR3 has 14 residues. The CDR3 sequence: CASSTGQVSYEQYF. The CDR3 nucleotides read TGTGCCAGCAGTACGGGACAGGTCTCCTACGAGCAGTACTTC.

The chain recombines TRBV28 with TRBJ1-2; D gene uncertain. Germline values: CDR1 MDHEN, CDR2 SYDVKM. The CDR3 is made up of 12 amino acids. Deletions cut 6 bases from V and 5 bases from J, with 10 bases between. The CDR3 DNA reads as TGTGCCAGCAGGGAGGGTGGGTATGGCTACACCTTC. Translating it yields CASREGGYGYTF.

The chain has TRBV6-1 and TRBJ2-7; D possibly uses TRBD1 or TRBD2 (6 bases each). V dropped 1 base and J dropped 6 bases, with 19 bases sitting between them. The CDR3 covers 16 residues. From germline, CDR1 is MNHNS and CDR2 SASEGT. The chain's CDR3 is CASSEGRGRRVSEQYF. In nucleotides, the CDR3 is TGTGCCAGCAGTGAAGGTCGGGGGCGACGGGTATCCGAGCAGTACTTC.

The V and J genes are TRBV19 and TRBJ1-1, with no clear D. In germline, CDR1 is LNHDA, CDR2 SQIVND (reference sequence). Between the trimmed V and J ends, which lost 6 bases and 0 bases, there was a span of 11 bases. The CDR3 has 14 amino acids. The CDR3 region has the DNA TGTGCCAGTAGCCTACTCGGCTTGAACACTGAAGCTTTCTTT. Its protein is CASSLLGLNTEAFF.

The genes are TRBV7-9 and TRBJ2-7; 11 positions match TRBD1. Germline CDR1 and CDR2: SEHNR and FQNEAQ (reference sequence). V shed 5 bases, J shed 5 bases, and the junction held 5 bases outside the gene matches. CDR3 length: 14 amino acids. For the CDR3, the DNA is TGTGCCAGCAGCCGGACAGGGGGCACGCACGAGCAGTACTTC. The encoded protein is CASSRTGGTHEQYF. Full variable domain (rest looked up from reference TRBV7-9 and TRBJ2-7): DTGVSQNPRHKITKRGQNVTFRCDPISEHNRLYWYRQTLGQGPEFLTYFQNEAQLEKSRLLSDRFSAERPKGSFSTLEIQRTEQGDSAMYLCASSRTGGTHEQYFGPGTRLTVT.

The chain joins TRBV19 to TRBJ2-7; 8 nucleotides agree with TRBD1. Germline V lookup: CDR1 LNHDA, CDR2 SQIVND (reference sequence). This CDR3 has 13 residues. J gave up 5 bases and V 4 bases, and 4 bases lay outside the gene matches. The CDR3 loop is CASSRDRIDEQYF. As DNA, the CDR3 is TGTGCCAGTAGTAGGGACAGGATCGACGAGCAGTACTTC.

The chain joins TRBV14 to TRBJ2-7, with D maybe TRBD1 (5 bases). Trimming took 5 bases from V and 2 from J, leaving 10 bases between them. Germline V lookup: CDR1 SGHDN, CDR2 FVKESK. This CDR3 comprises 13 residues. DNA of the CDR3: TGTGCCAGCAGCGCAGGGTTTCCCTACGAGCAGTACTTC. This encodes CASSAGFPYEQYF. Combining the CDR3 with reference TRBV14 and TRBJ2-7 gives the whole variable domain EAGVTQFPSHSVIEKGQTVTLRCDPISGHDNLYWYRRVMGKEIKFLLHFVKESKQDESGMPNNRFLAERTGGTYSTLKVQPAELEDSGVYFCASSAGFPYEQYFGPGTRLTVT.

This chain links TRBV9 with TRBJ1-3; D is uncertain. CDR1 and CDR2 (germline): SGDLS, YYNGEE. There are 14 residues in the CDR3. V was pared by 2 bases and J by 1 base, with 7 bases between. The CDR3 loop is CASSVEGSGNTIYF. CDR3 nucleotides: TGTGCCAGCAGCGTCGAAGGGTCTGGAAACACCATATATTTT.

This clone has only a few counts. The CDR3 DNA follows: TGTGCCAGCAGCTTAGGGCAGGGGAATCAGCCCCAGCATTTT. Protein sequence: CASSLGQGNQPQHF. The genes are TRBV7-9 and TRBJ1-5; D is possibly TRBD1 (6 bases). Germline lookup yields CDR1 SEHNR and CDR2 FQNEAQ (reference sequence). V lost 1 base and J lost 4, with 8 bases in between. The CDR3 runs 14 residues.

This clone was counted a single time. In the same sample, other DNA sequences code for this CDR3. The rearrangement uses TRBV2 and TRBJ2-3, with D hard to call. The CDR3 loop spans 10 amino acids. V dropped 8 bases and J dropped 5 bases, with 5 bases sitting between them. Germline CDR1 and CDR2: SNHLY and FYNNEI. The CDR3 sequence is CASRGDTQYF. Here the CDR3 DNA reads TGTGCCAGCCGCGGAGATACGCAGTATTTT.

This sequence joins TRBV4-1 and TRBJ2-3; D may be TRBD2 (6 bases). The germline V gene encodes CDR1 MGHRA and CDR2 YSYEKL. This CDR3 comprises 15 residues. V was clipped by 2 bases and J by 4 bases, with 13 bases between them. The CDR3: CASSQSQGGADTQYF. As DNA, the CDR3 is TGCGCCAGCAGCCAATCGCAGGGCGGGGCAGATACGCAGTATTTT.

This clone was found once. J is TRBJ2-5 and V is TRBV27; 10 bases are shared with TRBD1. From germline, CDR1 is MNHEY and CDR2 SMNVEV (reference sequence). This CDR3 is built from 17 residues. The V and J ends lost 0 bases and 7 bases, in that order; junction bases with no gene match: 11. The DNA of the CDR3 is TGTGCCAGCAGTTTATCAAGACCGGGACAGGGGATGACGACCCAGTACTTC. It encodes CASSLSRPGQGMTTQYF.

The genes are TRBV27 and TRBJ2-7; D is uncertain. The germline gives CDR1 MNHEY, CDR2 SMNVEV (reference sequence). This CDR3 is built from 13 residues. V dropped 4 bases and J dropped 2 bases, with 9 bases sitting between them. Written as DNA, the CDR3 is TGTGCCAGCAGTTATAATTTCCCCTACGAGCAGTACTTC. This sequence encodes CASSYNFPYEQYF.

The chain combines TRBV27 with TRBJ1-2, with 9 bases aligning to TRBD1. The V gene end was trimmed by 0 bases and the J gene end by 4 bases; junction bases not matched to a gene: 6. CDR1 is MNHEY, CDR2 SMNVEV, per germline (reference sequence). This CDR3 is 16 amino acids long. CDR3 region: CASSLSRTGAGYGYTF. CDR3 bases: TGTGCCAGCAGTTTATCGAGGACAGGGGCCGGCTATGGCTACACCTTC.